One sample yielded the 3 T cell receptor beta chains listed below, sequenced in a study of blood T cell repertoires in COVID-19. Repertoires were generated with immunoSEQ multiplex PCR, while TCRdb's copy carries only in-frame clones and drops some. This table has about 370,000 clones, 80% to 90% appearing once. Sequencing was carried out using PBMCs or T cells enriched from blood (not recorded which). These receptors originate from a man between 18 and 35 years old who had recovered from COVID-19.

CDR3 nucleotide sequence: TGTGCCAGCAGCCAAGCTGGGGTCGGGGGCAATCAGCCCCAGCATTTT. Its protein product is CASSQAGVGGNQPQHF. The chain employs TRBV3-1 (or the pseudogene TRBV3-2) and TRBJ1-5; D gene uncertain. V gave up 1 base and J gave up 2 bases, with 12 bases separating them. Germline CDR1 is LGHDT and CDR2 is YNNKEL (reference sequence). The CDR3 runs 16 residues.

The genes are TRBV9 and TRBJ2-1, with TRBD2 identical over 9 bases. This CDR3 has 16 residues. V was pared by 1 base and J by 0 bases, with 2 bases of the junction left unmatched. In germline, CDR1 is SGDLS, CDR2 YYNGEE. CDR3 nucleotide sequence: TGTGCCAGCAGCGTACGACTAGCGGACTCCTACAATGAGCAGTTCTTC. Translating it yields CASSVRLADSYNEQFF.

The chain joins TRBV30 to TRBJ1-2; 9 bases align to TRBD1. From germline, CDR1 is GTSNPN and CDR2 SVGIG (reference sequence). J lost 8 bases, V lost 7 bases, and 11 bases had no gene match. There are 13 residues in the CDR3. CDR3 residues: CASPGQGSGGYTF. The CDR3, as DNA: TGTGCCTCTCCGGGACAGGGAAGTGGAGGCTACACCTTC.